This TCR beta chain is from a study of blood T cell repertoires in COVID-19. The germline gives CDR1 SGHAT, CDR2 FQNNGV. V shed 3 bases and J shed 2 bases, with 8 bases lying between them. This CDR3 has 13 residues. Participant ages covered about 18 to 95 years across 25 or so US areas. Produced via immunoSEQ multiplex PCR; TCRdb's table is partial and in-frame only. The sample includes nearly 250,000 clones, about 82% of them seen just once. The genes are TRBV11-2 and TRBJ2-7; no firm D call. The sample comprised PBMCs or T cells enriched from blood (not recorded which). The sequence derives from a woman between 45 and 65 years old who had recovered from COVID-19. The CDR3 DNA sequence: TGTGCCAGCAGCTTCTCAGGTGCCTACGAGCAGTACTTC. Translated, it gives CASSFSGAYEQYF.